The sequence of this T cell receptor beta chain was determined in a study of shared clonotypes between healthy human individuals. Study outcomes and limitations: Clonotypes shared by all four sorted-subset donors had higher generation probabilities than non-shared clonotypes.

Measured with immunoSEQ multiplex PCR; TCRdb has only the in-frame clones, and not every one. The sample consists of a few million clones, approximately 93% of them appearing once. Adults of Caucasian background living in Nashville, Tennessee made up all donors. In regard to this clone: The antigen is not known.

The sequencing input was naive CD4+ T cells from PBMCs. The subset here: CD45RA+ positively selected. This clonotype was obtained from a man between 18 and 35 years old in good health. Some clones in this sample may be carry-over from other donors' samples.

CDR3 residues: CASSLALRASGSSMNNEQFF. CDR3 bases: TGTGCCAGCAGCTTAGCGCTAAGGGCTAGTGGATCCAGTATGAACAATGAGCAGTTCTTC. V usage is TRBV7-6 and J usage is TRBJ2-1; D is uncertain. V was pared by 0 bases and J by 5 bases, with 26 bases between. The CDR3 extends over 20 amino acids. The germline CDR1 and CDR2 sequences are SGHVS and FNYEAQ.